This T cell receptor beta chain originates from a study of OX40 agonist ivuxolimab in advanced cancers. Sequencing was performed with immunoSEQ multiplex PCR; in TCRdb, only in-frame clones are kept and a portion is missing. The repertoire holds roughly 53,000 clones, with approximately 84% as singletons. The CDR3 is made up of 16 amino acids. V dropped 5 bases and J dropped 4 bases, with 20 bases sitting between them. Germline V gene data show CDR1 as LNHDA and CDR2 as SQIVND (reference sequence). The sample here was CD4+ or CD8+ T cells sorted from blood, taken in a trial of the OX40 agonist ivuxolimab. This clonotype was sampled from an adult with an advanced solid tumor such as melanoma, head and neck, liver or kidney cancer. The chain uses TRBV19 and TRBJ1-2, with D hard to call. CDR3 region: CASSPLEGRNSYGYTF. CDR3 nucleotide sequence: TGTGCCAGTAGTCCCCTCGAGGGCCGAAACTCCTATGGCTACACCTTC.